This paragraph reports one TCR beta chain. An end of the junction does not agree with germline; a read error may underlie this. The data are from a study of tumor-infiltrating lymphocytes in glioblastoma multiforme. TCR beta libraries were built from RNA through three nested multiplex PCR rounds using modified ARM-PCR. Unique molecular identifiers were not described for the libraries. TCRdb re-called the multiplex PCR reads with MiXCR, one entry per CDR3 protein. The table lists about 8,400 distinct CDR3 sequences, over 60% of them singletons. CDR3 size: 15 residues. Looked up from germline, CDR1 is SGHNT and CDR2 is YENEEA.

The V and J genes are TRBV11-3 and TRBJ2-2, with D possibly matching TRBD2 (5 bases). The TCR sequence derives from a male donor with glioblastoma. The sequenced material came from brain tumor tissue. The chain's CDR3 is CASSRRGSQAGELFF. The CDR3 DNA follows: TGCGCCAGCAGCCGTAGAGGGTCCCAGGCCGGGGAGCTGTTTTTT.